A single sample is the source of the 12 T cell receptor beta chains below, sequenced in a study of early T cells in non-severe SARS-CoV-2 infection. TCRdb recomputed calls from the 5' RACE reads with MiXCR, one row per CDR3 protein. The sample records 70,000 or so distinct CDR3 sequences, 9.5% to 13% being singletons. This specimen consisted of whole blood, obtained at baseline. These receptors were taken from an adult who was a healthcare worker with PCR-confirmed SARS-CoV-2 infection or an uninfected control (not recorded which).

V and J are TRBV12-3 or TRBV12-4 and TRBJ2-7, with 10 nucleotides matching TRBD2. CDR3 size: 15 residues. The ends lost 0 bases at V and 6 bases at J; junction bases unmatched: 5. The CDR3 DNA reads TGTGCCAGCAGTTTAGCTAGCGGGGGGACGGGCGAGCAGTACTTC. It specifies CASSLASGGTGEQYF.

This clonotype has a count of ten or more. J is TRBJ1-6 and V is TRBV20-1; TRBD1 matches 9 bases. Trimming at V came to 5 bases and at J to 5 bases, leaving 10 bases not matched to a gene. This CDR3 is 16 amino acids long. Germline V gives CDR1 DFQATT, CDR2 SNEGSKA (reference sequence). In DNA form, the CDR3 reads TGCAGTGCTGGGGAAGACAGGGGGGGGAATAATTCACCCCTCCACTTT. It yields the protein CSAGEDRGGNNSPLHF.

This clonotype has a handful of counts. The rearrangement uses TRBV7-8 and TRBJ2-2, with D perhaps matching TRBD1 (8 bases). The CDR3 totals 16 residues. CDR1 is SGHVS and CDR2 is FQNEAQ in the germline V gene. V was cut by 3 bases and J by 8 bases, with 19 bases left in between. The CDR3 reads CASSFLGQGGTGELFF. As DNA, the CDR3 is TGTGCCAGCAGCTTCCTCGGACAGGGAGGGACGGGGGAGCTGTTTTTT.

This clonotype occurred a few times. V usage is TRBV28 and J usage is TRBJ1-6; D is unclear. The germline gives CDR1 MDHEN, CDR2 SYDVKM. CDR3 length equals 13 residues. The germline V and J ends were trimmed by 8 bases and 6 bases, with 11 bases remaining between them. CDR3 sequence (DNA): TGTGCCAGCGCGAATAGACGTAATTCACCCCTCCACTTT. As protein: CASANRRNSPLHF.

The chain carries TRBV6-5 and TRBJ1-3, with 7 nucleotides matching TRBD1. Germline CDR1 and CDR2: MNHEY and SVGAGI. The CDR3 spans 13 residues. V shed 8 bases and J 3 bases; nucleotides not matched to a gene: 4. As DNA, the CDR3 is TGTGCCAGCGCGAGGGGGCTTGGAAACACCATATATTTT. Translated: CASARGLGNTIYF.

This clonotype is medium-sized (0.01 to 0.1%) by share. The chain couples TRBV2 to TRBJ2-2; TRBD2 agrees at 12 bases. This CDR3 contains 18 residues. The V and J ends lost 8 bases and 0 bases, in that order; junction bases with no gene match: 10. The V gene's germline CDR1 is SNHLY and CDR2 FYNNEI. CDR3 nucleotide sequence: TGTGCCAGCGGAAAGACTAGCGGGGGAGCTGCGAACACCGGGGAGCTGTTTTTT. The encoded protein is CASGKTSGGAANTGELFF.

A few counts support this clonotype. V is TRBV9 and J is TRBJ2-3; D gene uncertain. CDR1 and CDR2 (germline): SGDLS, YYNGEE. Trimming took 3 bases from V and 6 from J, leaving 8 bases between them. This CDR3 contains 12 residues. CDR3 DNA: TGTGCCAGCAGCGACAACGCCGATACGCAGTATTTT. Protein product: CASSDNADTQYF.

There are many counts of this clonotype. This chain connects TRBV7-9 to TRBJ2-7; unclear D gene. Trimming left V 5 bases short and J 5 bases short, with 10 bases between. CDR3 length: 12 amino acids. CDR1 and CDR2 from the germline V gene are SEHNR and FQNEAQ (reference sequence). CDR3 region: CASSQMGNEQYF. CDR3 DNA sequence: TGTGCCAGCAGCCAGATGGGGAACGAGCAGTACTTC.

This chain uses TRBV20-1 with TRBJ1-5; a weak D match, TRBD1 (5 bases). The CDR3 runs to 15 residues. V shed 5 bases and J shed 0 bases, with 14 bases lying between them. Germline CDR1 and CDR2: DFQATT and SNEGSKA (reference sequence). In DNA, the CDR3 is TGCAGTGCTCGGCAGGGAATATATAGCAATCAGCCCCAGCATTTT. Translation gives CSARQGIYSNQPQHF.

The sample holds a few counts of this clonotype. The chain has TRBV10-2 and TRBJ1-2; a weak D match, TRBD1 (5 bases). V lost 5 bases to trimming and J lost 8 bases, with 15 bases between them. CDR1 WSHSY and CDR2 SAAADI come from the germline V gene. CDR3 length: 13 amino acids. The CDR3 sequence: CASSSGAVDGYTF. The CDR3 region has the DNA TGCGCCAGCAGTTCCGGGGCCGTGGACGGCTACACCTTC.

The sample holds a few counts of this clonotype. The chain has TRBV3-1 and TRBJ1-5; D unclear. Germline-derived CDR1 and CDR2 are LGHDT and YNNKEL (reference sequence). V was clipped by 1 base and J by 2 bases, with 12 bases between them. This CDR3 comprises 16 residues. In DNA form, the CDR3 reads TGTGCCAGCAGCCAAGTACCAGTCGATCGCAATCAGCCCCAGCATTTT. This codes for CASSQVPVDRNQPQHF.

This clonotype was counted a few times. CDR3 amino acids: CASSPQTGTGELFF. DNA for the CDR3: TGTGCCAGCAGCCCCCAGACAGGGACCGGGGAGCTGTTTTTT. The chain uses TRBV7-3 and TRBJ2-2; 7 nucleotides agree with TRBD1. The germline CDR1 and CDR2 sequences are SGHTA and FQGTGA. The CDR3 extends over 14 amino acids. The J segment lost 5 bases and the V segment lost 5 bases, leaving 5 bases of the junction unmatched.